This T cell receptor beta chain was sequenced during a study of shared clonotypes between healthy human individuals. Study details: The study enrolled a couple of women and three men aged 18 to 49.

Germline CDR1 SNHLY, CDR2 FYNNEI. Trimming left V 4 bases short and J 3 bases short, with 12 bases between. This CDR3 contains 15 residues. Sequencing was performed with immunoSEQ multiplex PCR; in TCRdb, only in-frame clones are kept and a portion is missing. This table holds some 2,000,000 clones, 95% found once. Those who donated were healthy HIV-negative adults, with no recent acute infections or vaccinations reported. Into CD45RA+ naive and CD45RA-negative memory subsets, the CD4+ cells were split. Sequenced: naive CD4+ T cells sorted from blood. Regarding subset: CD45RA+ positively selected. This receptor was taken from a man between 18 and 35 years old in good health. This chain connects TRBV2 to TRBJ1-4; D is possibly TRBD1 (5 bases). CDR3 DNA: TGTGCCAGCAGTGCAAGCGGGGCGCCTAATGAAAAACTGTTTTTT. This sequence encodes CASSASGAPNEKLFF.